These 27 T cell receptor beta chains share one sample of origin, sequenced in a study of human T cells and chemical hapten exposure. TCRdb reprocessed the RACE reads with MiXCR, giving one entry per CDR3 protein. Counted here are about 70,000 distinct CDR3 sequences, around 7.9% occurring once; the ten biggest clones make up under 3.5%. This sample's time point: patch test 2, 6 weeks after DPC sensitization. Sample treatment: therapeutic diphenylcyclopropenone sensitization with weekly scalp DPC. This specimen was whole blood, taken in connection with sensitization to the hapten diphenylcyclopropenone (DPC). These receptors were obtained from a woman aged 45-65 years with alopecia areata. Some clones in this sample may be carry-over from other donors' samples.

The chain couples TRBV28 to TRBJ2-7; D gene uncertain. V was trimmed by 10 bases and J by 2 bases, leaving 9 bases between them. Germline assignment: CDR1 MDHEN and CDR2 SYDVKM. The CDR3 length is 11 residues. The CDR3 spells CATVGPYEQYF. The CDR3 nucleotides read TGTGCCACCGTTGGTCCCTACGAGCAGTACTTC. The whole variable domain, remainder taken from reference TRBV28 and TRBJ2-7, is DVKVTQSSRYLVKRTGEKVFLECVQDMDHENMFWYRQDPGLGLRLIYFSYDVKMKEKGDIPEGYSVSREKKERFSLILESASTNQTSMYLCATVGPYEQYFGPGTRLTVT.

The table lists this clonotype with many counts. The chain recombines TRBV20-1 with TRBJ2-3; a weak D match, TRBD2 (6 bases). The CDR3 runs to 14 residues. The V end lost 3 bases, the J end lost 1 base, and 11 bases lay between the germline ends. CDR1 and CDR2 (germline): DFQATT, SNEGSKA (reference sequence). CDR3 amino acids: CSASLTSRTDTQYF. CDR3 nucleotides: TGCAGTGCTAGCCTAACTAGCCGCACAGATACGCAGTATTTT.

This clonotype was observed at least ten times. V gene TRBV7-8 combines with J gene TRBJ2-3; 9 bases align to TRBD1. The V segment lost 0 bases and the J segment 4 bases; nucleotides outside the gene matches: 2. CDR1 and CDR2 (germline): SGHVS, FQNEAQ. The CDR3 covers 15 residues. The CDR3 loop reads CASSLATGGPDTQYF. CDR3 nucleotides: TGTGCCAGCAGCTTAGCGACAGGGGGTCCAGATACGCAGTATTTT.

This clonotype was detected only a few times. The V gene is TRBV4-1, the J gene TRBJ1-5; D may be TRBD1 (6 bases). Germline-derived CDR1 and CDR2 are MGHRA and YSYEKL. Trimming took 4 bases from V and 4 from J, leaving 17 bases between them. The CDR3 consists of 16 residues. The DNA for the CDR3 is TGCGCCAGCAGCCTGTTGGCCGGGACAATGAATCAGCCCCAGCATTTT. Amino acids: CASSLLAGTMNQPQHF.

This clonotype was recorded many times. The chain recombines TRBV20-1 with TRBJ2-4, with a tentative D call TRBD2 (5 bases). V lost 6 bases and J 7 bases, leaving 16 bases between the germline ends. The CDR3 contains 13 residues. Germline assignment: CDR1 DFQATT and CDR2 SNEGSKA (reference sequence). The CDR3 region has the DNA TGCAGTGCCTTAACCGGGGAAAGGAACATTCAGTACTTC. Its translation: CSALTGERNIQYF.

This clonotype was detected a few times. The CDR3 DNA follows: TGTGCCAGCAGTGGACTAGCAACTTACGAGCAGTACTTC. It codes for CASSGLATYEQYF. The chain couples TRBV2 to TRBJ2-7; 7 positions match TRBD2. The CDR3 covers 13 residues. Germline V gene lookup returns CDR1 SNHLY and CDR2 FYNNEI. The J segment lost 4 bases and the V segment lost 4 bases, leaving 4 bases of the junction unmatched.

This chain links TRBV12-3 or TRBV12-4 with TRBJ2-7; tentatively, D is TRBD2 (6 bases). V was trimmed by 3 bases and J by 7 bases, leaving 10 bases between them. The CDR3 loop spans 12 amino acids. The CDR3 region is CASSLEGREQYF. In DNA form, the CDR3 reads TGTGCCAGCAGTTTGGAGGGGCGGGAGCAGTACTTC.

This clonotype has just a few counts. The chain links TRBV6-5 to TRBJ2-5; tentatively, D is TRBD1 (6 bases). V was pared by 0 bases and J by 4 bases, with 12 bases between. The V gene's germline CDR1 is MNHEY and CDR2 SVGAGI. This CDR3 contains 15 residues. The CDR3 region is CASSYSRLGGETQYF. CDR3 bases: TGTGCCAGCAGTTACTCGAGGCTAGGGGGAGAGACCCAGTACTTC.

This chain links TRBV9 with TRBJ1-5; TRBD1 matches at 9 bases. Germline trimming cut 3 bases from V and 3 bases from J; bases unmatched to any gene: 4. Germline V gives CDR1 SGDLS, CDR2 YYNGEE. CDR3 length: 15 amino acids. The CDR3 bases are TGTGCCAGCAGCGCGGGACAGGGCTACAATCAGCCCCAGCATTTT. Translated, it gives CASSAGQGYNQPQHF.

This clonotype was counted a few times. The chain links TRBV6-5 to TRBJ1-3; D uncertain. The CDR3 has 15 residues. CDR1 and CDR2 from the germline V gene are MNHEY and SVGAGI. The V end lost 6 bases, the J end lost 1 base, and 13 bases lay between the germline ends. The CDR3 DNA sequence: TGTGCCAGCAGGTCCTCCGGGAGATCTGGAAACACCATATATTTT. This sequence encodes CASRSSGRSGNTIYF.

V and J are TRBV4-1 and TRBJ2-3; possibly TRBD1 for D (5 bases). The CDR3 has 12 amino acids. The germline V gene encodes CDR1 MGHRA and CDR2 YSYEKL. The ends were cut back, 6 bases at V and 4 bases at J, with 8 bases in the middle. The CDR3 DNA reads as TGCGCCAGCAGAGGGGAAGCAGATACGCAGTATTTT. Its translation is CASRGEADTQYF.

This clonotype was seen only a few times. V and J are TRBV2 and TRBJ2-3; tentatively, D is TRBD2 (5 bases). V gave up 0 bases and J gave up 2 bases, with 12 bases separating them. This CDR3 has 16 residues. The V gene's germline CDR1 is SNHLY and CDR2 FYNNEI. The CDR3 loop is CASSEAVMDFTDTQYF. Written as DNA, the CDR3 is TGTGCCAGCAGTGAAGCGGTAATGGACTTCACAGATACGCAGTATTTT.

This clonotype has only one observation. One junction end disagrees with the germline gene, perhaps due to a read error. The chain combines TRBV29-1 with TRBJ1-1; 7 bases match TRBD1. CDR1 is SQVTM and CDR2 is ANQGSEA in the germline V gene. The CDR3 contains 13 residues. This CDR3 reads CSVEGEGATGPAF. CDR3 sequence (DNA): TGCAGCGTTGAAGGTGAGGGGGCCACTGGACCCGCTTTT. Based on the CDR3 plus reference TRBV29-1 and TRBJ1-1, the full variable domain is SAVISQKPSRDICQRGTSLTIQCQVDSQVTMMFWYRQQPGQSLTLIATANQGSEATYESGFVIDKFPISRPNLTFSTLTVSNMSPEDSSIYLCSVEGEGATGPAFGQGTRLTVV.

J is TRBJ2-3 and V is TRBV7-2; D is ambiguous. V lost 5 bases and J lost 7, with 7 bases in between. The CDR3 consists of 11 residues. Germline V gene data show CDR1 as SGHTA and CDR2 as FQGNSA. CDR3 region: CASSALNTQYF. The CDR3 DNA is TGTGCCAGCAGCGCGCTTAATACGCAGTATTTT. The whole variable domain, remainder taken from reference TRBV7-2 and TRBJ2-3, is GAGVSQSPSNKVTEKGKDVELRCDPISGHTALYWYRQSLGQGLEFLIYFQGNSAPDKSGLPSDRFSAERTGGSVSTLTIQRTQQEDSAVYLCASSALNTQYFGPGTRLTVL.

This chain links TRBV20-1 with TRBJ2-3; D unclear. Germline lookup yields CDR1 DFQATT and CDR2 SNEGSKA (reference sequence). V gave up 0 bases and J gave up 0 bases, with 10 bases separating them. This CDR3 contains 15 residues. The CDR3 DNA sequence: TGCAGTGCTAGAGACCGAGTCCTAAGCACAGATACGCAGTATTTT. The encoded protein is CSARDRVLSTDTQYF.

The chain joins TRBV4-2 to TRBJ1-2; TRBD1 aligns across 8 bases. V shed 2 bases, J shed 8 bases, and the junction held 7 bases outside the gene matches. This CDR3 has 14 residues. Germline loops: CDR1 LGHNA, CDR2 YNFKEQ. This chain's CDR3 is CASSQTDRGGGYTF. The DNA of the CDR3 is TGTGCCAGCAGCCAAACTGACAGGGGAGGCGGCTACACCTTC.

V is TRBV2 and J is TRBJ2-7; 9 bases fit TRBD1. Germline V gives CDR1 SNHLY, CDR2 FYNNEI. J gave up 6 bases and V 8 bases, and 5 bases lay outside the gene matches. The CDR3 consists of 12 residues. The CDR3 here is CASGQGRGEQYF. CDR3 nucleotides: TGTGCCAGCGGACAGGGGCGAGGCGAGCAGTACTTC.

This clonotype turned up a few times. The genes are TRBV7-8 and TRBJ1-5; tentative D call: TRBD1 (6 bases). The V end lost 6 bases, the J end lost 1 base, and 16 bases lay between the germline ends. Germline loops: CDR1 SGHVS, CDR2 FQNEAQ. The CDR3 runs to 16 residues. The DNA for the CDR3 is TGTGCCAGCAGTCTAGGGGGGCTGGGAAGCAATCAGCCCCAGCATTTT. Translation gives CASSLGGLGSNQPQHF.

In this sample, this clonotype turned up a few times. The V gene is TRBV4-1, the J gene TRBJ2-1; 10 nucleotides align to TRBD2. Germline V gene data show CDR1 as MGHRA and CDR2 as YSYEKL. The V segment lost 4 bases and the J segment 2 bases; nucleotides outside the gene matches: 8. This CDR3 contains 17 residues. DNA of the CDR3: TGCGCCAGCAGCCCCTTGGGGAGCGGGGGGGCCTACAATGAGCAGTTCTTC. Amino acid sequence: CASSPLGSGGAYNEQFF.

This clonotype appeared many times. The J gene is TRBJ1-2, the V gene TRBV24-1; D call uncertain. Trimming pared 4 bases from V and 5 bases from J, leaving 13 bases between. The germline CDR1 and CDR2 sequences are KGHDR and SFDVKD. This CDR3 contains 14 residues. This CDR3 reads CATSDDDRPYGYTF. CDR3 in DNA: TGTGCCACCAGTGACGATGACCGGCCTTATGGCTACACCTTC.

This clonotype was counted only a few times. The J gene is TRBJ1-1, the V gene TRBV4-1, with unresolved D. The CDR3 contains 13 residues. Trimming stripped 2 bases from V and 5 bases from J, with 9 bases between. Germline values: CDR1 MGHRA, CDR2 YSYEKL. The CDR3 DNA reads as TGCGCCAGCAGCCAACCACGAGCAACTGAAGCTTTCTTT. Its translation is CASSQPRATEAFF.

This clonotype was seen a handful of times. This sequence joins TRBV20-1 and TRBJ2-1; no clear D gene. CDR3 length: 15 residues. V was trimmed by 1 base and J by 0 bases, leaving 10 bases between them. CDR1 and CDR2 from the germline V gene are DFQATT and SNEGSKA (reference sequence). For the CDR3, the DNA is TGCAGTGCTAGAGGCTGGCGTTCCTCCTACAATGAGCAGTTCTTC. Protein product: CSARGWRSSYNEQFF.

The chain recombines TRBV28 with TRBJ1-3, with D uncertain. V lost 6 bases, J lost 0 bases, and 9 bases lay in between. Looked up from germline, CDR1 is MDHEN and CDR2 is SYDVKM. This CDR3 is built from 14 residues. Here the CDR3 DNA reads TGTGCCAGCAGCAAGTTCCCCTCTGGAAACACCATATATTTT. Protein: CASSKFPSGNTIYF.

This clonotype has just a few counts. This chain links TRBV6-2 or TRBV6-3 with TRBJ1-5; 8 nucleotides line up with TRBD1. This CDR3 has 14 residues. CDR1 and CDR2 from the germline V gene are MNHEY and SVGEGT. V trimming: 6 bases; J trimming: 4 bases; junction bases outside the gene matches: 5. As DNA, the CDR3 is TGTGCCAGCAGGAATCAGGGGGCTAATCAGCCCCAGCATTTT. Protein sequence: CASRNQGANQPQHF.

For this clonotype: A much larger clone is a single base away; this may be a read error. The V call is TRBV20-1, the J call TRBJ1-1, with 8 nucleotides matching TRBD1. With 0 bases clipped from V and 0 bases from J, the junction kept 6 bases outside the gene matches. The CDR3 sequence is 16 residues long. The germline CDR1 and CDR2 sequences are DFQATT and SNEGSKA (reference sequence). The CDR3 sequence: CSARDPTGVVNTEAFF. CDR3 coding DNA: TGCAGTGCTAGAGATCCGACAGGGGTCGTGAACACTGAAGCTTTCTTT.

This clonotype was recorded a few times. The chain is built from TRBV29-1 and TRBJ2-1; D perhaps matches TRBD2 (6 bases). This CDR3 spans 15 amino acids. Germline-derived CDR1 and CDR2 are SQVTM and ANQGSEA. Trimming cost V 3 bases and J 0 bases, with 12 bases left between them. This CDR3 is CSVDGAGFSYNEQFF. DNA for the CDR3: TGCAGCGTTGACGGGGCGGGGTTCTCCTACAATGAGCAGTTCTTC.

This clonotype appeared a few times. The genes are TRBV27 and TRBJ1-1; 8 nucleotides line up with TRBD1. Per germline, CDR1 MNHEY and CDR2 SMNVEV (reference sequence). J gave up 5 bases and V 5 bases, and 7 bases lay outside the gene matches. The CDR3 sequence is 14 residues long. CDR3 DNA sequence: TGTGCCAGCAGTCCCGACAGGGGTGCGACTGAAGCTTTCTTT. It specifies CASSPDRGATEAFF.